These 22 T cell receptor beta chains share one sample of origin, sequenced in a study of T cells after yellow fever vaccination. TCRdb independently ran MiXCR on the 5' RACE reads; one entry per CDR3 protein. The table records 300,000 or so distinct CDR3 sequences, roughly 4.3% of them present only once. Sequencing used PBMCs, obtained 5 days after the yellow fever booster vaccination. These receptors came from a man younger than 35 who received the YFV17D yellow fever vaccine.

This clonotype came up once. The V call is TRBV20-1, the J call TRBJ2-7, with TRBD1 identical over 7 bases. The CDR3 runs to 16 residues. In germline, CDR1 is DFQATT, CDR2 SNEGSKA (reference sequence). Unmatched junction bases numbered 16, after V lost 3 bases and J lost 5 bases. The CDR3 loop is CSASDLGTVSLHEQYF. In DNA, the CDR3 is TGCAGTGCTAGCGACCTTGGGACAGTAAGTCTCCACGAGCAGTACTTC.

CDR3 sequence (DNA): TGTGCCAGGTCGGACAGGCCCTCTAGGATGGATGAGCAGTTCTTC. It translates to CARSDRPSRMDEQFF. J is TRBJ2-1 and V is TRBV25-1, with 7 bases lining up with TRBD1. The CDR3 sequence is 15 residues long. With V trimmed by 9 bases and J by 8 bases, 16 bases remained unmatched. Germline CDR1 and CDR2: MGHDK and SYGVNS.

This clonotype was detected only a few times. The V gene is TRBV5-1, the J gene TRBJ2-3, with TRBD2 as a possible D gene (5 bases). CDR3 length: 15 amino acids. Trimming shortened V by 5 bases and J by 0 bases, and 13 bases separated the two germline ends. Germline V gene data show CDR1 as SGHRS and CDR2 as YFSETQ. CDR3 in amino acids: CASRPPGFSTDTQYF. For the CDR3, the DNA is TGCGCCAGCAGGCCACCGGGGTTTAGCACAGATACGCAGTATTTT. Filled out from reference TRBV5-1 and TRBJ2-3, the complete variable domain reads KAGVTQTPRYLIKTRGQQVTLSCSPISGHRSVSWYQQTPGQGLQFLFEYFSETQRNKGNFPGRFSGRQFSNSRSEMNVSTLELGDSALYLCASRPPGFSTDTQYFGPGTRLTVL.

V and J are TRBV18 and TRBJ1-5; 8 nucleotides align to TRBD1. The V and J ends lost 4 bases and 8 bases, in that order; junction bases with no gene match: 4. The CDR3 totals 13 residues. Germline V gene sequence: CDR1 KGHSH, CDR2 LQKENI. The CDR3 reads CASSQDRDEPQHF. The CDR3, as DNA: TGTGCCAGCTCACAGGACAGGGACGAGCCCCAGCATTTT.

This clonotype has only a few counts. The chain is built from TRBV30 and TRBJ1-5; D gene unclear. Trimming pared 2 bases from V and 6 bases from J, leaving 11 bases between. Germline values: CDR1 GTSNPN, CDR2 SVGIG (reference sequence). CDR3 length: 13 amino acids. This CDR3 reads CAWSFGEGQPQHF. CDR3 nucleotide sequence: TGTGCCTGGAGTTTCGGGGAGGGTCAGCCCCAGCATTTT.

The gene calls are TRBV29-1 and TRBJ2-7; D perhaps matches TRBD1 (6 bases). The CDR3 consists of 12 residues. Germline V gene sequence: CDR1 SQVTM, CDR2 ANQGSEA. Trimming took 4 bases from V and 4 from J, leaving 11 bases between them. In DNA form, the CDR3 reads TGCAGCGTTGGGGGGCCGGGGTACGAGCAGTACTTC. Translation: CSVGGPGYEQYF.

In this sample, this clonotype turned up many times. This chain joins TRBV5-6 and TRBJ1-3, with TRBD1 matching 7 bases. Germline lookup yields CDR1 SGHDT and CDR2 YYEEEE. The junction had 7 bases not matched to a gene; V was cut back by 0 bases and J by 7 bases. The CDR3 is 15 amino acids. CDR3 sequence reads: CASSLEGQSVNTIYF. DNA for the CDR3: TGTGCCAGCAGCTTGGAGGGACAGTCGGTGAACACCATATATTTT.

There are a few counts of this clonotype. The CDR3 nucleotides read TGCGCCAGCAGCGCAAGGGGTGGCAATCAGCCCCAGCATTTT. This encodes CASSARGGNQPQHF. The rearrangement joins TRBV5-1 to TRBJ1-5; D possibly corresponds to TRBD1 (5 bases). This CDR3 has 14 amino acids. The V gene's germline CDR1 is SGHRS and CDR2 YFSETQ. Deletions cut 4 bases from V and 2 bases from J, with 10 bases between.

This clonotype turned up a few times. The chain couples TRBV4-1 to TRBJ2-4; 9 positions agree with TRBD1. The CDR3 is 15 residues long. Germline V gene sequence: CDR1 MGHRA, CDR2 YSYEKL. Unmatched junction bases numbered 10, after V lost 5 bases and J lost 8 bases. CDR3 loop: CASSYTQGARDIQYF. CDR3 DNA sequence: TGCGCCAGCAGCTACACACAGGGGGCCCGGGACATTCAGTACTTC.

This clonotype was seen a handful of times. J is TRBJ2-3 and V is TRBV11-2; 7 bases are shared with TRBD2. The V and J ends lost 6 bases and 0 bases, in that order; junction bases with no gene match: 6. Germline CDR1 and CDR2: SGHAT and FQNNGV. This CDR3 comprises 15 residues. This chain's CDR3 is CASRNSGFSTDTQYF. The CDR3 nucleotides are TGTGCCAGCAGGAATAGCGGGTTCAGCACAGATACGCAGTATTTT. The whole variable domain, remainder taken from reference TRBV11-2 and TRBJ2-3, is EAGVAQSPRYKIIEKRQSVAFWCNPISGHATLYWYQQILGQGPKLLIQFQNNGVVDDSQLPKDRFSAERLKGVDSTLKIQPAKLEDSAVYLCASRNSGFSTDTQYFGPGTRLTVL.

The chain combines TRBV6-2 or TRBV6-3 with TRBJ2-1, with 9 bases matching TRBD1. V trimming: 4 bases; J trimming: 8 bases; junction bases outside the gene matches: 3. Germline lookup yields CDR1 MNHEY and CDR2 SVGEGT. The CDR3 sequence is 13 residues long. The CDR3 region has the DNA TGTGCCAGCAGTTCGGGACAGGGTTATGAGCAGTTCTTC. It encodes CASSSGQGYEQFF.

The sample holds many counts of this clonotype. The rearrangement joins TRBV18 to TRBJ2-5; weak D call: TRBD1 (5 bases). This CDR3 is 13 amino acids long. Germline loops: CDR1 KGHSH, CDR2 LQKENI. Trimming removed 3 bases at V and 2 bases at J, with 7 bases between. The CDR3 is CASSPTDQETQYF. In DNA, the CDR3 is TGTGCCAGCTCACCGACAGATCAAGAGACCCAGTACTTC. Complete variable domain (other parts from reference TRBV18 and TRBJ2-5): NAGVMQNPRHLVRRRGQEARLRCSPMKGHSHVYWYRQLPEEGLKFMVYLQKENIIDESGMPKERFSAEFPKEGPSILRIQQVVRGDSAAYFCASSPTDQETQYFGPGTRLLVL.

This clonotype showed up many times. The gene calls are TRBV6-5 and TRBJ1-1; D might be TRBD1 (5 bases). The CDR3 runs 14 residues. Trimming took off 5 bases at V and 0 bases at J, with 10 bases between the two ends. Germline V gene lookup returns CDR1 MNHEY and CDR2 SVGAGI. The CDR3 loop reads CASSPGRLNTEAFF. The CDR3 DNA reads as TGTGCCAGCAGTCCGGGACGATTGAACACTGAAGCTTTCTTT.

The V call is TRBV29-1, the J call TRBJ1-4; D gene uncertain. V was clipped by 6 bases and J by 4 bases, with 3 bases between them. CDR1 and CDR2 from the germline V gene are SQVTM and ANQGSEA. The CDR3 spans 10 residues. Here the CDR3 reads CSVVNEKLFF. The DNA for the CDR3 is TGCAGCGTCGTTAATGAAAAACTGTTTTTT.

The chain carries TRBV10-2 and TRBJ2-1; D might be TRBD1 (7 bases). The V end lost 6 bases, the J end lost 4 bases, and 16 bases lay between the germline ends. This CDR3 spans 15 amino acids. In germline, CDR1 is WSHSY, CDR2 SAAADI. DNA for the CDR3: TGCGCCAGCAGATCATTGGAGGGGGCATACAATGAGCAGTTCTTC. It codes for CASRSLEGAYNEQFF.

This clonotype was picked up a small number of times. The CDR3 DNA reads as TGTGCCAGCAGTTTATCGCCAGGGCCCAATCAGCCCCAGCATTTT. It encodes CASSLSPGPNQPQHF. The rearrangement uses TRBV27 and TRBJ1-5; a possible D gene is TRBD1 (5 bases). Per the germline V gene, CDR1 is MNHEY and CDR2 is SMNVEV (reference sequence). The length of the CDR3 is 15 residues. Trimming pared 0 bases from V and 3 bases from J, leaving 9 bases between.

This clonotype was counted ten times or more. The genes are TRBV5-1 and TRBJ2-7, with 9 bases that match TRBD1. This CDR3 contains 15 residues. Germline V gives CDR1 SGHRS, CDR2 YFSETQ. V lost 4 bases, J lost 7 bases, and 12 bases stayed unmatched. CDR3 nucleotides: TGCGCCAGCAGCCTCGAGGGACAGGGACCTCGGGAGCAGTACTTC. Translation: CASSLEGQGPREQYF.

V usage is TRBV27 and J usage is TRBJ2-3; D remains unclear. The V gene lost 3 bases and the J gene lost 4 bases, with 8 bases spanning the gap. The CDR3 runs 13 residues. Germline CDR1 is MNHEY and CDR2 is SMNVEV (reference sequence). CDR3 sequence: CASSFQNPDTQYF. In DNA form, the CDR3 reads TGTGCCAGCAGTTTCCAGAATCCAGATACGCAGTATTTT.

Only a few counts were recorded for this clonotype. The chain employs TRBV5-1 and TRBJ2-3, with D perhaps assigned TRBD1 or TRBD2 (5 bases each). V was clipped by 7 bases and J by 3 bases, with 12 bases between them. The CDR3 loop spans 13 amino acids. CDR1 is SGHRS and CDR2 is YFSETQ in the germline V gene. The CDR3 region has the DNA TGCGCCAGCGGGCCTGGGGGAACAGATACGCAGTATTTT. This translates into CASGPGGTDTQYF.

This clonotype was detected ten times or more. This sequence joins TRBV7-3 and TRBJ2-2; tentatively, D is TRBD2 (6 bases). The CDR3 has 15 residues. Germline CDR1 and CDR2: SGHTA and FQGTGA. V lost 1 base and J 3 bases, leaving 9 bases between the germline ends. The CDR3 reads CASSLIGGDTGELFF. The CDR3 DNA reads TGTGCCAGCAGCTTAATCGGGGGTGACACCGGGGAGCTGTTTTTT.

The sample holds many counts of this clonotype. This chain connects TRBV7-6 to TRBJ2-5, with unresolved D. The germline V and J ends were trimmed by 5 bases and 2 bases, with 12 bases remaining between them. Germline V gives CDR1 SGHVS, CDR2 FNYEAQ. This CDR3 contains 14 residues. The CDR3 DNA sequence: TGTGCCAGCAGCCCCCGCGGCACGCAAGAGACCCAGTACTTC. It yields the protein CASSPRGTQETQYF.

CDR3 amino acids: CASSFRAGEAFF. The CDR3 DNA follows: TGTGCCAGCAGTTTCCGGGCCGGCGAAGCTTTCTTT. This sequence joins TRBV28 and TRBJ1-1; unclear D gene. Per the germline V gene, CDR1 is MDHEN and CDR2 is SYDVKM. The CDR3 covers 12 residues. Trimming stripped 3 bases from V and 8 bases from J, with 10 bases between. Together with reference TRBV28 and TRBJ1-1, the CDR3 gives the full variable domain: DVKVTQSSRYLVKRTGEKVFLECVQDMDHENMFWYRQDPGLGLRLIYFSYDVKMKEKGDIPEGYSVSREKKERFSLILESASTNQTSMYLCASSFRAGEAFFGQGTRLTVV.